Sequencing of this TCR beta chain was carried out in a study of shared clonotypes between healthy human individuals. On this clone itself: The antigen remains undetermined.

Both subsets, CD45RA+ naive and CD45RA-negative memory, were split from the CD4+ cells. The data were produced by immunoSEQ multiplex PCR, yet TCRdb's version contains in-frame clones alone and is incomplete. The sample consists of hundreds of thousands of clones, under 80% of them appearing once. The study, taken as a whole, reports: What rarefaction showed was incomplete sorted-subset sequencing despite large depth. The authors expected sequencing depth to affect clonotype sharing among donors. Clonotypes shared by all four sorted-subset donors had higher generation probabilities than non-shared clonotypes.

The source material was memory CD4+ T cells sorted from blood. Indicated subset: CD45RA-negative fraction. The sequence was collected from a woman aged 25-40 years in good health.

This CDR3 is CASSLDRTYEQYF. The CDR3 DNA sequence: TGTGCCAGCAGCTTGGACAGGACCTACGAGCAGTACTTC. This chain links TRBV5-4 with TRBJ2-7; the D gene is possibly TRBD1 (5 bases). Per germline, CDR1 SGHNT and CDR2 YYREEE (reference sequence). CDR3 size: 13 residues. V was trimmed by 0 bases and J by 2 bases, leaving 6 bases between them.